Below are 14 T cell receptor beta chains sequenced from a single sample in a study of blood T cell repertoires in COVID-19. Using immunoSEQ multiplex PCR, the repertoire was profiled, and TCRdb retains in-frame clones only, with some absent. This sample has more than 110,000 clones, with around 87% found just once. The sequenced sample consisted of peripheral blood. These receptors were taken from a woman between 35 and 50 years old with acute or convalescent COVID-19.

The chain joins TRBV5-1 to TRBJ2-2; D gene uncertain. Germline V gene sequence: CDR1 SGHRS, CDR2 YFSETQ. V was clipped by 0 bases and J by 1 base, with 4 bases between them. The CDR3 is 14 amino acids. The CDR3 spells CASSLALNTGELFF. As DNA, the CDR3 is TGCGCCAGCAGCTTGGCCTTGAACACCGGGGAGCTGTTTTTT.

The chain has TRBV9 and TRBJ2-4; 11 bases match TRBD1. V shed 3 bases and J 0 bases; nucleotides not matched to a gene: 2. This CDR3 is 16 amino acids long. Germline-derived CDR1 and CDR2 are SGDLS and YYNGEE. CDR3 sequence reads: CASSAGQGAAKNIQYF. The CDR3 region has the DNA TGTGCCAGCAGCGCCGGACAGGGGGCAGCCAAAAACATTCAGTACTTC.

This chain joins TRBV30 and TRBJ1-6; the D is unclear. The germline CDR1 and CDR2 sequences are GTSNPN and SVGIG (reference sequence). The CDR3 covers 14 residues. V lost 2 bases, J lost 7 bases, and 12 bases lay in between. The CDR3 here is CAWSLPGLNSPLHF. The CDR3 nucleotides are TGTGCCTGGAGTCTTCCCGGTTTGAATTCACCCCTCCACTTT.

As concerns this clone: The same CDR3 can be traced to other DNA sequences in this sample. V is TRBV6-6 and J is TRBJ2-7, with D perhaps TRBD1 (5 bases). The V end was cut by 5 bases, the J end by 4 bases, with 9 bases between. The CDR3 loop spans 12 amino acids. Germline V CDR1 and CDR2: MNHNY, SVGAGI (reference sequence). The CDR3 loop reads CASSKDTYEQYF. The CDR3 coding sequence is TGTGCCAGCAGTAAGGACACGTACGAGCAGTACTTC.

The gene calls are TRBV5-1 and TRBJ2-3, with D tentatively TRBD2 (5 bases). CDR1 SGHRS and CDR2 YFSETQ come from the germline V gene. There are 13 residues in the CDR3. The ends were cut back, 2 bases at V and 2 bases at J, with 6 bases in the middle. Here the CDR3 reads CASSFRDTDTQYF. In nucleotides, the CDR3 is TGCGCCAGCAGCTTCCGGGACACAGATACGCAGTATTTT.

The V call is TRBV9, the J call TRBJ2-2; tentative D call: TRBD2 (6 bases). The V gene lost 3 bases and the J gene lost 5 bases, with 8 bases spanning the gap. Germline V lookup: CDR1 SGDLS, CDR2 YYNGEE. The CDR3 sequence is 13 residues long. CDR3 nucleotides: TGTGCCAGCAGCGGCGGGACTACCGGGGAGCTGTTTTTT. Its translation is CASSGGTTGELFF.

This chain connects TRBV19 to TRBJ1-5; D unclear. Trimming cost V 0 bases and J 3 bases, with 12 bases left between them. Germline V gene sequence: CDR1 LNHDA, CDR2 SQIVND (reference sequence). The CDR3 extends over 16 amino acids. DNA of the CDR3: TGTGCCAGTAGTATAGAGATAGTCAGGCCCAATCAGCCCCAGCATTTT. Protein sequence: CASSIEIVRPNQPQHF.

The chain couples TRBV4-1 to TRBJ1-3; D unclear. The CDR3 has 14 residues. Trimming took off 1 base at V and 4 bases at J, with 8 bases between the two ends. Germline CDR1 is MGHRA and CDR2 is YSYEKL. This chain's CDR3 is CASSQGFRGNTIYF. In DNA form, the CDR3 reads TGCGCCAGCAGCCAAGGCTTCCGGGGAAACACCATATATTTT.

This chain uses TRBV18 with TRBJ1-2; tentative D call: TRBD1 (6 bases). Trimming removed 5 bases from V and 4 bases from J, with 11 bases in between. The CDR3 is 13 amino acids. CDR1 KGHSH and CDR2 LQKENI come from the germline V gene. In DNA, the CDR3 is TGTGCCAGCTCATCCGGGACACGCTATGGCTACACCTTC. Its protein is CASSSGTRYGYTF. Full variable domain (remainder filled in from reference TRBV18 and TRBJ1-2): NAGVMQNPRHLVRRRGQEARLRCSPMKGHSHVYWYRQLPEEGLKFMVYLQKENIIDESGMPKERFSAEFPKEGPSILRIQQVVRGDSAAYFCASSSGTRYGYTFGSGTRLTVV.

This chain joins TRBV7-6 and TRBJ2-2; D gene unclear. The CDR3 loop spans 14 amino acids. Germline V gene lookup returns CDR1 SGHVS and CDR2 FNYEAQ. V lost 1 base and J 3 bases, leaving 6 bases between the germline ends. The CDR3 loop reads CASSLVEDTGELFF. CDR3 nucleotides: TGTGCCAGCAGCTTAGTTGAGGACACCGGGGAGCTGTTTTTT.

The chain's CDR3 is CASSYGGASSYEQYF. DNA of the CDR3: TGTGCCAGCAGTTACGGCGGGGCGAGCTCCTACGAGCAGTACTTC. J is TRBJ2-7 and V is TRBV6-5, with D tentatively TRBD2 (6 bases). CDR1 and CDR2 (germline): MNHEY, SVGAGI. The germline V and J ends were trimmed by 2 bases and 0 bases, with 11 bases remaining between them. The CDR3 covers 15 residues.

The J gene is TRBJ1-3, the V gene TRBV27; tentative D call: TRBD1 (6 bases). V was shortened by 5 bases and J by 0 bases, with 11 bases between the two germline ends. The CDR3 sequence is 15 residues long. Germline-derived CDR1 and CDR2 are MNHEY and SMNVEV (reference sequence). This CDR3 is CASSQDSYSGNTIYF. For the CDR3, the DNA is TGTGCCAGCAGTCAGGACAGCTACTCTGGAAACACCATATATTTT.

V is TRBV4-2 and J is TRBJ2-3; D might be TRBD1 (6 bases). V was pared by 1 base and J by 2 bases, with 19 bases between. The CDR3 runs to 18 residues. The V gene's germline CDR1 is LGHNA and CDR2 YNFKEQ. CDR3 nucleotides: TGTGCCAGCAGCCAAGTTTACACAGGGTTGGGCCTCACAGATACGCAGTATTTT. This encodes CASSQVYTGLGLTDTQYF.

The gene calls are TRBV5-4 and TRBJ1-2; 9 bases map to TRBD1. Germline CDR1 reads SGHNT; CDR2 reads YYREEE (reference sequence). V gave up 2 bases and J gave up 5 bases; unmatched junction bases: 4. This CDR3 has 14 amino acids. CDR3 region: CASSFPGTGYGYTF. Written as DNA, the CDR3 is TGTGCCAGCAGCTTCCCCGGGACAGGGTATGGCTACACCTTC.